Following are 26 T cell receptor beta chains from one sample sequenced in a study of CD8 T cells in ankylosing spondylitis. TCRdb reanalysed the 5' RACE reads using MiXCR and keeps one entry per CDR3 protein. This sample yields some 130,000 distinct CDR3 sequences, of which approximately 7.4% are seen a single time; roughly an eighth belongs to the top ten. The sequenced material came from blood, either unsorted or a sorted T cell fraction (not recorded which). The source of these receptors is a female donor with ankylosing spondylitis or in good health (not recorded which).

This clonotype was counted ten times or more. One end of the junction varies from germline; a read error may be responsible. The genes are TRBV2 and TRBJ2-7; no definite D call. The CDR3 is 12 amino acids. Germline V gives CDR1 SNHLY, CDR2 FYNNEI. DNA of the CDR3: TGTGCCAGCAGTGATAATAATGGTACCCCTAAATTC. Residues: CASSDNNGTPKF.

This chain links TRBV4-1 with TRBJ1-2; D is perhaps TRBD1 (6 bases). CDR1 and CDR2 from the germline V gene are MGHRA and YSYEKL. V shed 5 bases and J shed 0 bases, with 13 bases lying between them. The CDR3 sequence is 15 residues long. The CDR3 loop is CASSTDRSPNYGYTF. The DNA of the CDR3 is TGCGCCAGCAGCACCGACAGGAGCCCTAACTATGGCTACACCTTC.

This clonotype was counted many times. The chain has TRBV6-1 and TRBJ1-6; 7 nucleotides match TRBD1. CDR3 length: 14 residues. V lost 2 bases, J lost 7 bases, and 2 bases stayed unmatched. In germline, CDR1 is MNHNS, CDR2 SASEGT. The CDR3 loop is CASSENRGNSPLHF. In nucleotides, the CDR3 is TGTGCCAGCAGTGAAAACAGGGGAAATTCACCCCTCCACTTT.

The table lists this clonotype with many counts. The chain links TRBV6-6 to TRBJ1-2; D is ambiguous. Looked up from germline, CDR1 is MNHNY and CDR2 is SVGAGI (reference sequence). This CDR3 spans 12 amino acids. The V end lost 11 bases, the J end lost 5 bases, and 15 bases lay between the germline ends. The CDR3 nucleotides read TGTGCCGGCCGGAGGCAGCAGTATGGCTACACCTTC. Protein sequence: CAGRRQQYGYTF.

This clonotype was seen repeatedly, ten times or more. The chain joins TRBV20-1 to TRBJ1-1, with D uncertain. The CDR3 runs 12 residues. The germline V gene has CDR1 DFQATT and CDR2 SNEGSKA (reference sequence). V shed 6 bases and J shed 0 bases, with 8 bases lying between them. CDR3: CSARTLNTEAFF. CDR3 coding DNA: TGCAGTGCCAGGACGTTGAACACTGAAGCTTTCTTT.

This clonotype was picked up many times. The chain combines TRBV4-3 with TRBJ2-7; maybe TRBD2 (6 bases). V dropped 4 bases and J dropped 0 bases, with 16 bases sitting between them. Germline-derived CDR1 and CDR2 are LGHNA and YSLEER. This CDR3 is built from 16 residues. The CDR3 here is CASSRRLVGNSYEQYF. In DNA, the CDR3 is TGCGCCAGCAGCCGACGACTAGTGGGGAACTCCTACGAGCAGTACTTC.

Ten or more counts support this clonotype. V is TRBV15 and J is TRBJ1-1; no firm D call. Germline V CDR1 and CDR2: LNHNV, YYDKDF (reference sequence). V was shortened by 5 bases and J by 3 bases, with 7 bases between the two germline ends. CDR3 length: 12 amino acids. DNA for the CDR3: TGTGCCACCAGCGGTGGGTACACTGAAGCTTTCTTT. Translating it yields CATSGGYTEAFF.

This clonotype was recorded at least ten times. The chain couples TRBV27 to TRBJ2-3; 7 nucleotides align to TRBD1. V trimming: 6 bases; J trimming: 3 bases; junction bases outside the gene matches: 9. Germline loops: CDR1 MNHEY, CDR2 SMNVEV (reference sequence). The CDR3 runs to 15 residues. CDR3 DNA: TGTGCCAGCAGCACGCGACAGGGACGTACAGATACGCAGTATTTT. It is translated as CASSTRQGRTDTQYF.

This clonotype was recorded many times. The CDR3 loop reads CASSVDGQNTGELFF. The CDR3 nucleotides are TGTGCCAGCAGCGTAGATGGACAGAACACCGGGGAGCTGTTTTTT. This chain connects TRBV9 to TRBJ2-2; a weak D match, TRBD1 (5 bases). The CDR3 covers 15 residues. V was clipped by 0 bases and J by 1 base, with 7 bases between them. Germline-derived CDR1 and CDR2 are SGDLS and YYNGEE.

This clonotype was detected only a few times. V gene TRBV4-1 combines with J gene TRBJ1-1; D gene unclear. Trimming removed 0 bases at V and 2 bases at J, with 10 bases between. CDR3 length: 15 residues. Looked up from germline, CDR1 is MGHRA and CDR2 is YSYEKL. The CDR3 region has the DNA TGCGCCAGCAGCCAAGATAGCCACCCAAACACTGAAGCTTTCTTT. Its protein product is CASSQDSHPNTEAFF.

This clonotype was counted ten times or more. V is TRBV14 and J is TRBJ2-1; D is possibly TRBD2 (6 bases). The germline V gene has CDR1 SGHDN and CDR2 FVKESK. The CDR3 is 17 residues long. V was shortened by 5 bases and J by 0 bases, with 17 bases between the two germline ends. The CDR3 DNA follows: TGTGCCAGCAGCAGTCGGAGGGCAGCTTTCTCCTACAATGAGCAGTTCTTC. As protein: CASSSRRAAFSYNEQFF.

This clonotype was detected many times. The V gene is TRBV9, the J gene TRBJ2-5; D call uncertain. CDR1 and CDR2 from the germline V gene are SGDLS and YYNGEE. This CDR3 is built from 15 residues. V was cut by 0 bases and J by 5 bases, with 14 bases left in between. CDR3 bases: TGTGCCAGCAGCGTAGAAGATAGTCTCGGGGAGACCCAGTACTTC. This translates into CASSVEDSLGETQYF.

This clonotype was recorded at least ten times. CDR3 residues: CSARKGEPYNEQFF. DNA for the CDR3: TGCAGTGCTAGAAAGGGAGAACCTTACAATGAGCAGTTCTTC. The rearrangement uses TRBV20-1 and TRBJ2-1, with D possibly matching TRBD2 (5 bases). Trimming removed 2 bases from V and 4 bases from J, with 12 bases in between. The CDR3 consists of 14 residues. Looked up from germline, CDR1 is DFQATT and CDR2 is SNEGSKA (reference sequence).

This clonotype was observed many times. The chain is built from TRBV20-1 and TRBJ2-5; maybe TRBD2 (6 bases). V was cut by 6 bases and J by 3 bases, with 17 bases left in between. Germline V gene lookup returns CDR1 DFQATT and CDR2 SNEGSKA (reference sequence). The CDR3 has 14 amino acids. Here the CDR3 reads CSATPDYPKETQYF. Here the CDR3 DNA reads TGCAGTGCGACCCCGGACTATCCCAAAGAGACCCAGTACTTC.

The sample holds many counts of this clonotype. V usage is TRBV28 and J usage is TRBJ2-1; D gene unclear. V lost 5 bases and J lost 4, with 27 bases in between. Germline CDR1 reads MDHEN; CDR2 reads SYDVKM. This CDR3 has 19 residues. Here the CDR3 reads CASSPRAPHVQQTYNEQFF. The CDR3 DNA reads as TGTGCCAGCAGTCCCCGGGCCCCTCACGTGCAACAGACGTACAATGAGCAGTTCTTC.

This clonotype was recorded at least ten times. The CDR3 coding sequence is TGTGCCAGCAGCCCCAACGGTATGGTTTATGGCTACACCTTC. Protein: CASSPNGMVYGYTF. This chain links TRBV7-9 with TRBJ1-2; the D is unclear. The CDR3 loop spans 14 amino acids. From germline, CDR1 is SEHNR and CDR2 FQNEAQ (reference sequence). Trimming left V 5 bases short and J 5 bases short, with 15 bases between.

The V and J genes are TRBV12-3 or TRBV12-4 and TRBJ2-3; D remains ambiguous. V was trimmed by 6 bases and J by 4 bases, leaving 5 bases between them. CDR3 size: 11 residues. CDR3 nucleotide sequence: TGTGCCAGCAGCGCGTCAGATACGCAGTATTTT. This gives the protein CASSASDTQYF.

At least ten counts were recorded for this clonotype. The V gene is TRBV6-6, the J gene TRBJ1-5; 9 bases map to TRBD1. Trimming removed 6 bases from V and 3 bases from J; junction bases left unmatched: 9. The CDR3 loop spans 16 amino acids. CDR1 and CDR2 from the germline V gene are MNHNY and SVGAGI (reference sequence). In DNA form, the CDR3 reads TGTGCCAGCAGCCCATCCGGGACAGGGAACAATCAGCCCCAGCATTTT. Protein: CASSPSGTGNNQPQHF.

This clonotype came up many times. This chain links TRBV6-5 with TRBJ1-6; 7 bases line up with TRBD1. J gave up 0 bases and V 4 bases, and 9 bases lay outside the gene matches. CDR3 size: 18 residues. The V gene's germline CDR1 is MNHEY and CDR2 SVGAGI. Here the CDR3 DNA reads TGTGCCAGCAGTTCCCCTCAGGACAGGAGCTCCTATAATTCACCCCTCCACTTT. Translated: CASSSPQDRSSYNSPLHF.

In its sample, this clonotype was seen many times. The DNA of the CDR3 is TGTGCCAGCAGCTTACAGTCCGAAGGGGTTTCTGAAGCTTTCTTT. Its protein product is CASSLQSEGVSEAFF. This chain links TRBV7-6 with TRBJ1-1, with D possibly being TRBD1 (5 bases). Trimming cost V 2 bases and J 6 bases, with 16 bases left between them. The CDR3 consists of 15 residues. From germline, CDR1 is SGHVS and CDR2 FNYEAQ.

This clonotype was picked up many times. The chain links TRBV7-2 to TRBJ2-7; 12 bases align to TRBD2. CDR1 SGHTA and CDR2 FQGNSA come from the germline V gene. V shed 2 bases and J 7 bases; nucleotides not matched to a gene: 3. This CDR3 comprises 14 residues. The CDR3 loop reads CASSLLGLAGEQYF. As DNA, the CDR3 is TGTGCCAGCAGCTTATTAGGACTAGCGGGGGAGCAGTACTTC. The full variable domain, rest sourced from reference TRBV7-2 and TRBJ2-7, is GAGVSQSPSNKVTEKGKDVELRCDPISGHTALYWYRQSLGQGLEFLIYFQGNSAPDKSGLPSDRFSAERTGGSVSTLTIQRTQQEDSAVYLCASSLLGLAGEQYFGPGTRLTVT.

This clonotype has a count of ten or more. CDR3 loop: CASSGQGYESTEAFF. CDR3 nucleotides: TGCGCCAGCAGCGGGCAGGGGTACGAAAGCACTGAAGCTTTCTTT. The chain carries TRBV5-1 and TRBJ1-1, with D tentatively TRBD1 (6 bases). The V end lost 4 bases, the J end lost 4 bases, and 17 bases lay between the germline ends. CDR3 length equals 15 residues. CDR1 SGHRS and CDR2 YFSETQ come from the germline V gene.

This clonotype was detected many times. This chain joins TRBV10-3 and TRBJ1-2; tentatively, D is TRBD1 (5 bases). This CDR3 region has 16 residues. CDR1 ENHRY and CDR2 SYGVKD come from the germline V gene. Trimming shortened V by 2 bases and J by 5 bases, and 18 bases separated the two germline ends. CDR3 loop: CAISEDQGPPMYGYTF. The CDR3 DNA sequence: TGTGCCATCAGTGAGGACCAGGGTCCCCCCATGTATGGCTACACCTTC.

This clonotype was counted only a few times. The chain recombines TRBV7-6 with TRBJ2-2; no clear D. Trimming took 5 bases from V and 0 from J, leaving 7 bases between them. This CDR3 comprises 14 residues. CDR1 is SGHVS, CDR2 FNYEAQ, per germline. CDR3 protein: CASSPRPNTGELFF. DNA of the CDR3: TGTGCCAGCAGCCCCAGACCGAACACCGGGGAGCTGTTTTTT.

This clonotype has more than one count but fewer than ten. This chain uses TRBV5-1 with TRBJ2-3, with unresolved D. Germline CDR1 and CDR2: SGHRS and YFSETQ. The V end lost 5 bases, the J end lost 0 bases, and 13 bases lay between the germline ends. This CDR3 region has 15 residues. CDR3 nucleotide sequence: TGCGCCAGCAGGCCAGAGAGTTATAGCACAGATACGCAGTATTTT. Translating it yields CASRPESYSTDTQYF.

This clonotype was seen more than once but under ten times. The rearrangement links TRBV7-2 to TRBJ2-6; D is ambiguous. The length of the CDR3 is 17 residues. Germline lookup yields CDR1 SGHTA and CDR2 FQGNSA. Trimming shortened V by 5 bases and J by 2 bases, and 16 bases separated the two germline ends. The CDR3 sequence: CASSLGPRSAGANVLTF. The CDR3 nucleotides are TGTGCCAGCAGCCTCGGCCCCAGGAGTGCTGGGGCCAACGTCCTGACTTTC. The entire variable domain, with the rest obtained from reference TRBV7-2 and TRBJ2-6, is as follows: GAGVSQSPSNKVTEKGKDVELRCDPISGHTALYWYRQSLGQGLEFLIYFQGNSAPDKSGLPSDRFSAERTGGSVSTLTIQRTQQEDSAVYLCASSLGPRSAGANVLTFGAGSRLTVL.